A single sample gave rise to the 4 T cell receptor beta chains below, sequenced in a study of Ad26.COV2.S vaccination and SARS-CoV-2 variants. TCRdb's copy holds only in-frame clones and misses some; the assay was immunoSEQ multiplex PCR. The data contain 300,000 to 400,000 clones, about 88% of them singletons. The treatment is: some 20 received Ad26.COV2.S at low or high dose, single or two shots; 5 received placebo; per-sample allocation not given. Samples were taken on day 63 after the first vaccine or placebo injection. Here the sequenced sample was peripheral blood, taken in a trial of Ad26.COV2.S vaccine versus placebo. The receptor source for this set is a person between 18 and 60 years old who received the Ad26.COV2.S COVID-19 vaccine or a placebo.

This chain links TRBV7-9 with TRBJ1-4, with D unresolved. The V end was cut by 5 bases, the J end by 6 bases, with 10 bases between. The CDR3 covers 13 residues. Germline V gene lookup returns CDR1 SEHNR and CDR2 FQNEAQ (reference sequence). The CDR3 protein is CASSRDVDEKLFF. Here the CDR3 DNA reads TGTGCCAGCAGCAGGGATGTAGATGAAAAACTGTTTTTT.

The chain links TRBV12-5 to TRBJ2-2, with D perhaps TRBD1 or TRBD2 (6 bases each). The germline CDR1 and CDR2 sequences are LGHNT and FRNRAP. Trimming took 1 base from V and 2 from J, leaving 29 bases between them. The CDR3 consists of 22 residues. CDR3 sequence (DNA): TGTGCTAGTGGTTTGGACCCAGGAAGGGGGGTGAACCCGGGGCATAACACCGGGGAGCTGTTTTTT. It codes for CASGLDPGRGVNPGHNTGELFF.

The chain is built from TRBV5-1 and TRBJ2-1; 11 nucleotides align to TRBD2. The CDR3 contains 16 residues. The germline CDR1 and CDR2 sequences are SGHRS and YFSETQ. After removal of 4 bases from V and 6 bases from J, the junction contained 9 bases not matched to a gene. This CDR3 reads CASSLTLAGGPNEQFF. The CDR3 DNA reads TGCGCCAGCAGCCTCACATTAGCGGGAGGGCCCAATGAGCAGTTCTTC.

With regard to this clone: The junction does not match germline at one end; this may be a read error. This chain connects TRBV2 to TRBJ1-1; 8 nucleotides match TRBD1. The CDR3 loop spans 14 amino acids. Germline V gives CDR1 SNHLY, CDR2 FYNNEI. The CDR3 loop is CASREGQGNTEAFF. In DNA, the CDR3 is TGTGCCAGCAGAGAAGGACAGGGTAACACTGAAGCTTTCTTT. Variable domain in full (rest from reference TRBV2 and TRBJ1-1): EPEVTQTPSHQVTQMGQEVILRCVPISNHLYFYWYRQILGQKVEFLVSFYNNEISEKSEIFDDQFSVERPDGSNFTLKIRSTKLEDSAMYFCASREGQGNTEAFFGQGTRLTVV.